This T cell receptor (beta chain) was sequenced in a study of T cells in Graves' hyperthyroidism and ophthalmopathy. General observations from the study: Before onset, by a median of around six months, the model predicted ophthalmopathy.

The blood sample was taken at first hyperthyroidism diagnosis, before any ophthalmopathy symptoms. The CDR3 has 16 residues. Germline V gives CDR1 LGHDT, CDR2 YNNKEL (reference sequence). Trimming removed 3 bases at V and 0 bases at J, with 12 bases between. In this sample, this clonotype turned up many times. Its matching antigen is unknown. RNA transcripts gave rise to amplified TCR beta CDR3 regions. First-round RT-PCR with HTBI primers amplified the TCR CDR3 region. TCRdb re-called the multiplex PCR reads through MiXCR, storing one row per CDR3 protein. This table has approximately 620,000 distinct CDR3 sequences, about 15% appearing once.

The clonotype originates from a young woman with Graves' hyperthyroidism that later progressed to Graves' ophthalmopathy. The V gene is TRBV3-1, the J gene TRBJ2-1; perhaps TRBD2 as D (6 bases). The sequenced material came from blood. The DNA for the CDR3 is TGTGCCAGCAGCCATCTGGACGGGAGCTCCTACAATGAGCAGTTCTTC. Translation: CASSHLDGSSYNEQFF.